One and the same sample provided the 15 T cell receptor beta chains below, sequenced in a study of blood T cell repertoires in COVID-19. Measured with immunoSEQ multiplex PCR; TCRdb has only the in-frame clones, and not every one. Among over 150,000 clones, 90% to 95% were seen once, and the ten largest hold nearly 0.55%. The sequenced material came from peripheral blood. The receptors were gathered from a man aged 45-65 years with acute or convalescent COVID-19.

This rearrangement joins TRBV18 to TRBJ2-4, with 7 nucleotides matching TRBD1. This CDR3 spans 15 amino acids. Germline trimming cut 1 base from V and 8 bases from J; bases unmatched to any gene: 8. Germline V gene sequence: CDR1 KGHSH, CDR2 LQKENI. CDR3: CASSPLQRGLHIQYF. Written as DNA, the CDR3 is TGTGCCAGCTCACCACTTCAGAGGGGGCTGCACATTCAGTACTTC.

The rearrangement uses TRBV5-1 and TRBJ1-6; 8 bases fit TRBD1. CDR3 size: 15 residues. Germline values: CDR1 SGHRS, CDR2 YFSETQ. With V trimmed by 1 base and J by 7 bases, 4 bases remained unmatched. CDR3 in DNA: TGCGCCAGCAGCTTGCAGGGGGCTGTGAATTCACCCCTCCACTTT. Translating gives CASSLQGAVNSPLHF.

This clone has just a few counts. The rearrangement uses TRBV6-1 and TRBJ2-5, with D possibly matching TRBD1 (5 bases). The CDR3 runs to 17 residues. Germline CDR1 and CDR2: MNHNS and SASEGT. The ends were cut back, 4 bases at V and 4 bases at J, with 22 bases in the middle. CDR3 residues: CASSGPVDGRAGETQYF. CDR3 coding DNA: TGTGCCAGCAGTGGCCCAGTAGACGGCAGGGCTGGAGAGACCCAGTACTTC.

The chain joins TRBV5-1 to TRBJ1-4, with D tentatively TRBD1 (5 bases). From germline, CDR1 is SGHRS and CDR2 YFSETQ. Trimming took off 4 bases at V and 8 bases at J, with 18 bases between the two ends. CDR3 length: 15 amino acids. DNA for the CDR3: TGCGCCAGCAGCCCACGACAGCCGACTCGGGAAAAACTGTTTTTT. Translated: CASSPRQPTREKLFF.

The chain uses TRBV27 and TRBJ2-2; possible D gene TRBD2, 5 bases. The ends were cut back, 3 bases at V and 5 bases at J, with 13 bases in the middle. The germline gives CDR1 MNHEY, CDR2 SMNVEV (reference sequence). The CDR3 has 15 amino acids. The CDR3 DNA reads TGTGCCAGCAGTTTTGGAGCGGCCCCGACCGGGGAGCTGTTTTTT. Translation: CASSFGAAPTGELFF.

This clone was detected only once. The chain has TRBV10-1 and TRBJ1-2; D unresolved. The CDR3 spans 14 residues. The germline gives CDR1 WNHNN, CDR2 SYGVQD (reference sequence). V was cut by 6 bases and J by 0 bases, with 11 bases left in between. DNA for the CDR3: TGCGCCAGCAGCGGACTGTTAACTAACTATGGCTACACCTTC. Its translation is CASSGLLTNYGYTF.

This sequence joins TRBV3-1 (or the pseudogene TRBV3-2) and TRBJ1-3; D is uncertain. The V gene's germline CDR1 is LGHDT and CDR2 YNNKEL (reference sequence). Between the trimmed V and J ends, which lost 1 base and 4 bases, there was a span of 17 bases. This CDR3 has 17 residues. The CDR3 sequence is CASSQGWQALSGNTIYF. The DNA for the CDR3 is TGTGCCAGCAGCCAAGGATGGCAGGCCCTTTCCGGAAACACCATATATTTT.

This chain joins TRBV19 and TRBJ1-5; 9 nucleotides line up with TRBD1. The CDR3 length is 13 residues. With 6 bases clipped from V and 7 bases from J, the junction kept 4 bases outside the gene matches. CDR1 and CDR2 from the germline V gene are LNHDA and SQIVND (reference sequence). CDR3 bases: TGTGCCAGTAGGGACAGGGGCGGGCAGCCCCAGCATTTT. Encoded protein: CASRDRGGQPQHF.

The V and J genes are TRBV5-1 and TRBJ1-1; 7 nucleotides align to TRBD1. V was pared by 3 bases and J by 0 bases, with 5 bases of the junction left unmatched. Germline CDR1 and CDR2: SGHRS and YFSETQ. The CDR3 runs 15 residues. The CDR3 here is CASSSKGQMNTEAFF. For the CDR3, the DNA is TGCGCCAGCAGCTCCAAGGGACAGATGAACACTGAAGCTTTCTTT.

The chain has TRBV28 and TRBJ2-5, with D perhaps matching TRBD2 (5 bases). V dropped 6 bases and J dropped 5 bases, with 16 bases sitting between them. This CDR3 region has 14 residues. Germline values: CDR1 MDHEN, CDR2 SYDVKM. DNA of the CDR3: TGTGCCAGCAGCTCTACGGGAAATCGGGAGACCCAGTACTTC. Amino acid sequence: CASSSTGNRETQYF.

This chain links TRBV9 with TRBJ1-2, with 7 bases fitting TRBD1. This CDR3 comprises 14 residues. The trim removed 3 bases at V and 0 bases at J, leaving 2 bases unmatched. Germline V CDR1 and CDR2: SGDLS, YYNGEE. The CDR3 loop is CASSEGGANYGYTF. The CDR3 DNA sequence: TGTGCCAGCAGCGAAGGGGGCGCTAACTATGGCTACACCTTC.

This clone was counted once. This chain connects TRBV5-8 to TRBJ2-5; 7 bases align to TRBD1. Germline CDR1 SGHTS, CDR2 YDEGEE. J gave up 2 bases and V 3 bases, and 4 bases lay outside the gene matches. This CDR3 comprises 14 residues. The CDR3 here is CASSSPGQQETQYF. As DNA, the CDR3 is TGTGCCAGCAGCTCCCCGGGACAGCAAGAGACCCAGTACTTC.

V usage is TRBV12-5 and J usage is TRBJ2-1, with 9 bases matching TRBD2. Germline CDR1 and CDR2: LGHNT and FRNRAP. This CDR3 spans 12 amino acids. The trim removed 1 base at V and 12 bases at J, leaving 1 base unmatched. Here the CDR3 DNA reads TGTGCTAGTGGTTTGGGGCGGGAGGGGCAGTTCTTC. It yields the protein CASGLGREGQFF.

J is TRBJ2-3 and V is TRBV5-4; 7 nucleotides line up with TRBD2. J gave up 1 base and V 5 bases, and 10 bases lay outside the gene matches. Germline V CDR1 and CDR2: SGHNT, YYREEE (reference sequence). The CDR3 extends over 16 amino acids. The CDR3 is CASSFPSSGGTDTQYF. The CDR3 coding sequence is TGTGCCAGCAGTTTCCCAAGCAGCGGGGGCACAGATACGCAGTATTTT.

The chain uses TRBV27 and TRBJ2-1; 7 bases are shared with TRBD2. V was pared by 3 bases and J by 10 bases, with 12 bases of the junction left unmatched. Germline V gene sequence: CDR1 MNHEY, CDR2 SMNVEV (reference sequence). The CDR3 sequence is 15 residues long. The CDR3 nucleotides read TGTGCCAGCAGTTTTCGGCTAGCGGCCTTTAAAGAGCAGTTCTTC. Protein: CASSFRLAAFKEQFF.